This T cell receptor beta chain was recovered during a study of metastatic and nonmetastatic thyroid tumors. TCRdb re-called the PCR reads with MiXCR. The sample has about 10,000 clones, 12% seen once. Germline V gene sequence: CDR1 KGHSH, CDR2 LQKENI. The germline V and J ends were trimmed by 2 bases and 4 bases, with 8 bases remaining between them. The CDR3 is 13 residues long. No patient had received any treatment before thyroid surgery. Study outcomes and limitations: Relative to benign nodules, malignant thyroid tumors were reportedly characterized by significantly elevated TCR beta diversity in blood and tumor.

This clone came up many times. Its specificity is not known. This receptor was identified in a female donor with papillary thyroid cancer or a benign thyroid nodule (not recorded which). Some clones in this sample may be carry-over from other donors' samples. This chain links TRBV18 with TRBJ2-5; D not resolved. Sequences were obtained from blood. The CDR3 is CASSPSVLETQYF. DNA of the CDR3: TGTGCCAGCTCACCATCCGTCCTAGAGACCCAGTACTTC.